The table lists the clone carrying this T cell receptor (beta chain) with a count of one. CDR3 length: 17 amino acids. CDR1 MGHRA and CDR2 YSYEKL come from the germline V gene. V lost 0 bases to trimming and J lost 2 bases, with 16 bases between them. This specimen comes from a study of blood T cell repertoires in COVID-19. Study background: From the United States, Italy and Spain came samples of acute and convalescent COVID-19.

Assay: immunoSEQ multiplex PCR; the TCRdb copy retains only in-frame clones and omits some. The sample carries a few hundred thousand clones, roughly 89% recorded once. This rearrangement joins TRBV4-1 to TRBJ1-2, with D possibly being TRBD1 (5 bases). The TCR sequence derives from a young man with COVID-19, enrolled during active disease. The specimen was peripheral blood. Here the CDR3 reads CASSQDPYLGGNYGYTF. The CDR3 DNA sequence: TGCGCCAGCAGCCAAGATCCCTATTTGGGGGGGAACTATGGCTACACCTTC.